One T cell receptor beta chain is described in this entry. This sample is part of a study of cytomegalovirus exposure and HLA in healthy donors. Study context: An early release of data contained 70 million to 95 million unique TCRs, which came from HLA-typed donors.

The primer mix had 60 Vbeta and 13 Jbeta primers. Here immunoSEQ multiplex PCR was the method, and the copy in TCRdb shows in-frame clones only, minus some. The sample holds 100,000 to 150,000 clones, approximately 75% seen once. V gave up 5 bases and J gave up 3 bases; unmatched junction bases: 4. The germline V gene has CDR1 SGDLS and CDR2 YYNGEE. CDR3 size: 14 residues. The sequenced material came from PBMCs. This receptor was taken from a woman between 50 and 59 years old in good health and CMV-seronegative. This rearrangement joins TRBV9 to TRBJ2-1; 8 positions match TRBD1. CDR3 DNA: TGTGCCAGCAGTGACAGGGGAAGCTACAATGAGCAGTTCTTC. Translated: CASSDRGSYNEQFF.